Detailed here is one T cell receptor (beta chain). The antigen is undetermined. These data come from a study of shared clonotypes between healthy human individuals. Across the whole study: Donors had three CD4 naive, three CD4 memory, two CD8 naive and one CD8 memory plate apiece. General study findings and limits: Generally, naive subsets (rather than memory subsets) showed larger estimated richness.

This CDR3 contains 15 residues. Germline values: CDR1 MNHNS, CDR2 SASEGT. The V end was cut by 8 bases, the J end by 4 bases, with 20 bases between. Evenly divided among several immunoSEQ plates was the genomic DNA of each subset. The assay was immunoSEQ multiplex PCR, and TCRdb's table has in-frame clones only and misses some. The table records over 95,000 clones, under 70% of them present only once. The sequenced sample consisted of memory CD8+ T cells sorted from blood. Subset in this sample: CD45RO+ cells pooled with CCR7-negative TemRA cells. The chain uses TRBV6-1 and TRBJ1-1; possible D gene TRBD1, 5 bases. The TCR was taken from a woman aged 25 to 39 in good health. Written as DNA, the CDR3 is TGTGCCAGCGTACCCTATCCCACGGGGGTCACTGAAGCTTTCTTT. Amino acid sequence: CASVPYPTGVTEAFF.